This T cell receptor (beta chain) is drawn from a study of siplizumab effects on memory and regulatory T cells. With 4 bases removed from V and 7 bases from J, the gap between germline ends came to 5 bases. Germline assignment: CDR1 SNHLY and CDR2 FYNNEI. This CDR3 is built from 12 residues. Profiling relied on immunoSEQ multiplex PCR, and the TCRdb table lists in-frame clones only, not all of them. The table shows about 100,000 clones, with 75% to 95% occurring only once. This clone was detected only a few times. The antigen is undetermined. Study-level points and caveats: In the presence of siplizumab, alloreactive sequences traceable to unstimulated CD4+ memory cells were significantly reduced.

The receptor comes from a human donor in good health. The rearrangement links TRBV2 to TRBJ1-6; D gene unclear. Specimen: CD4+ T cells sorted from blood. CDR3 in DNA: TGTGCCAGCAGTGGGACCAATTCACCCCTCCACTTT. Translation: CASSGTNSPLHF.